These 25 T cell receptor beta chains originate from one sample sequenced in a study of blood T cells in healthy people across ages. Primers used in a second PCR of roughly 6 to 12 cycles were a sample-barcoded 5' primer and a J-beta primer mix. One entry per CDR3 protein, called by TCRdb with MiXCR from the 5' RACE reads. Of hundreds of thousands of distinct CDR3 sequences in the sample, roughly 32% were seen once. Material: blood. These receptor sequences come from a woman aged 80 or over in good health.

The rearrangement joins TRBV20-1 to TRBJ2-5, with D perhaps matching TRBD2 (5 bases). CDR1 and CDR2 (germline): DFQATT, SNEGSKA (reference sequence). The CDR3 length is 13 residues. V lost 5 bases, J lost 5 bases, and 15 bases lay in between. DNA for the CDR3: TGCAGTGCTGCGCCCGGTAGCGCGGAGACCCAGTACTTC. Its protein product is CSAAPGSAETQYF.

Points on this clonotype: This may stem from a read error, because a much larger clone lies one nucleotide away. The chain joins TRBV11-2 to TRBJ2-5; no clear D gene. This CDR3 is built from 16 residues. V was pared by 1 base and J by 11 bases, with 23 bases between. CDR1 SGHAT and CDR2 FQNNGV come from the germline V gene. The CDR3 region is CASSLGRAPMGNEQYF. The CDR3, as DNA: TGTGCCAGCAGCTTAGGCCGGGCCCCGATGGGCAATGAGCAGTACTTC.

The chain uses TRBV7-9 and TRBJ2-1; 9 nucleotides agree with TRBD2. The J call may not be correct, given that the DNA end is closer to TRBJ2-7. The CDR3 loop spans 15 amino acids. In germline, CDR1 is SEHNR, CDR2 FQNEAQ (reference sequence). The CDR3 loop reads CASSLIAGAYNEQYF. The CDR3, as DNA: TGTGCCAGCAGCTTAATAGCGGGGGCCTACAATGAGCAGTACTTC.

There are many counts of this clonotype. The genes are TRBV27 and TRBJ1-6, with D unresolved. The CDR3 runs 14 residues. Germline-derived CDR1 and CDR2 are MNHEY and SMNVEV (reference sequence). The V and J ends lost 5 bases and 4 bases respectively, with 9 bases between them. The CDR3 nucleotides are TGTGCCAGCAGTCTCCAATATTATAATTCACCCCTCCACTTT. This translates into CASSLQYYNSPLHF.

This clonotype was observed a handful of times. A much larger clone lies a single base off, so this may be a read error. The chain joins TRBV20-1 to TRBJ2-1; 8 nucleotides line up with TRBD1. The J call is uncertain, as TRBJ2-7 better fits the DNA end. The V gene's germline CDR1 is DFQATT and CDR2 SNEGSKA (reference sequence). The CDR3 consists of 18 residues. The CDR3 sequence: CSASPQGAPLSSYNEQYF. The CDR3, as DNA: TGCAGTGCTTCCCCCCAGGGGGCTCCCCTAAGCTCCTACAATGAGCAGTACTTC.

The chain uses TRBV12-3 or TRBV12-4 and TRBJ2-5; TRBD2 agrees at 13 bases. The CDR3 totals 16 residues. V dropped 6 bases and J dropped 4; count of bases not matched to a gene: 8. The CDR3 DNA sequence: TGTGCCAGCAGCCAACTAGCGGGGGGGCCCGGAGAGACCCAGTACTTC. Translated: CASSQLAGGPGETQYF.

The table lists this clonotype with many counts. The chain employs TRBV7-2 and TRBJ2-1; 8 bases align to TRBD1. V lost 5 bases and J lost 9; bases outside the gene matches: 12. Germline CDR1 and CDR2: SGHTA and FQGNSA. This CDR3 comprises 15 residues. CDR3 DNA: TGTGCCAGCAGCCCCGGCGACAGGGGAGGTGGTGAGCAGTTCTTC. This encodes CASSPGDRGGGEQFF.

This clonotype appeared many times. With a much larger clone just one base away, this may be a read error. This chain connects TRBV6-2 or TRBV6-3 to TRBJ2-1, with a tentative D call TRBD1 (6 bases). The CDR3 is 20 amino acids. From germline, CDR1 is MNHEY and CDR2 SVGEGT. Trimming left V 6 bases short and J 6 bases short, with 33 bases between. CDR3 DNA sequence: TGTGCCAGCAGCTCGACCCTTACTCAACTACAGGGAATTTCTTGCAATGAGCAGTTCTTC. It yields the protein CASSSTLTQLQGISCNEQFF.

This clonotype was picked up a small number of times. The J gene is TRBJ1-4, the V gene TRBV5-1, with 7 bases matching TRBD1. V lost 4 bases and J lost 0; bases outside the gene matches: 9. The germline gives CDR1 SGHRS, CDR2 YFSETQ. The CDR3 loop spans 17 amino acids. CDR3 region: CASSAGQGVSTNEKLFF. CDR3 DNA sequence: TGCGCCAGCAGCGCGGGGCAGGGGGTATCAACTAATGAAAAACTGTTTTTT. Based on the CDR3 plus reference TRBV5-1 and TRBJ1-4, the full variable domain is KAGVTQTPRYLIKTRGQQVTLSCSPISGHRSVSWYQQTPGQGLQFLFEYFSETQRNKGNFPGRFSGRQFSNSRSEMNVSTLELGDSALYLCASSAGQGVSTNEKLFFGSGTQLSVL.

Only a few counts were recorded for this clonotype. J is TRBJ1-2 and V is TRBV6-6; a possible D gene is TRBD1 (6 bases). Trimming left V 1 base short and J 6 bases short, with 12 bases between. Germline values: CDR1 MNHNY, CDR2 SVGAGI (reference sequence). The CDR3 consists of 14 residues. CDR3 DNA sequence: TGTGCCAGCAGTTACTATGGGGGGCGCGATGGCTACACCTTC. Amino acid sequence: CASSYYGGRDGYTF.

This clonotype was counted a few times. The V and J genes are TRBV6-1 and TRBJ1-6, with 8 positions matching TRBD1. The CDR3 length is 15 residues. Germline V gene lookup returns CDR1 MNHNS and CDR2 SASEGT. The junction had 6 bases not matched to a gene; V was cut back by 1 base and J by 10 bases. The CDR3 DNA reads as TGTGCCAGCAGTGAAGACTCAGGGGGCAAGTCACCCCTCCACTTT. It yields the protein CASSEDSGGKSPLHF.

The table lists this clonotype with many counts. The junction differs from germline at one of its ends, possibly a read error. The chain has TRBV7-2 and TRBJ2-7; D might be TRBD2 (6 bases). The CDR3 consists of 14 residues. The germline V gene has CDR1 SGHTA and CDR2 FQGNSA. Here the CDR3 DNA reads TGTGTCAGCAGCTTAACCCCGGGGGTCCCCGAGCAGTACTTC. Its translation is CVSSLTPGVPEQYF. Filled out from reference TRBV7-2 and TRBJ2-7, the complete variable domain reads GAGVSQSPSNKVTEKGKDVELRCDPISGHTALYWYRQSLGQGLEFLIYFQGNSAPDKSGLPSDRFSAERTGGSVSTLTIQRTQQEDSAVYLCVSSLTPGVPEQYFGPGTRLTVT.

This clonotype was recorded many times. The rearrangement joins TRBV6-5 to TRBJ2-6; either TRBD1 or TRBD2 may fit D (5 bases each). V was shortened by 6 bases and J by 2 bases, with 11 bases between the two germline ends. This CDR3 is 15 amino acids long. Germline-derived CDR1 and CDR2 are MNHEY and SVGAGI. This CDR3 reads CASSDGAAGANVLTF. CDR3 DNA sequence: TGTGCCAGCAGCGACGGGGCAGCTGGGGCCAACGTCCTGACTTTC.

CDR3: CAWSAGGRSTDTQYF. CDR3 coding DNA: TGTGCCTGGAGTGCAGGGGGCCGAAGCACAGATACGCAGTATTTT. The chain is built from TRBV30 and TRBJ2-3, with TRBD1 matching 8 bases. Germline assignment: CDR1 GTSNPN and CDR2 SVGIG (reference sequence). This CDR3 region has 15 residues. Trimming removed 1 base from V and 0 bases from J; junction bases left unmatched: 3.

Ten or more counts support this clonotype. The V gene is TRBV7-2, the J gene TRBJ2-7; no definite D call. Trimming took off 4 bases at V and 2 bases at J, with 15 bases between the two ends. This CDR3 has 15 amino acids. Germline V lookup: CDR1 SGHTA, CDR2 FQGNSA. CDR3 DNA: TGTGCCAGCAGCTCCGGGCTGACGGGCCCCTACGAGCAGTACTTC. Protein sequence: CASSSGLTGPYEQYF.

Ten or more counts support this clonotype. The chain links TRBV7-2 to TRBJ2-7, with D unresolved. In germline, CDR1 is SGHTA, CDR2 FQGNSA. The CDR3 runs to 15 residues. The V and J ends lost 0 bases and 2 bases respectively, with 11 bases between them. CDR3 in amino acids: CASSLAGSGAYEQYF. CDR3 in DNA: TGTGCCAGCAGCTTAGCAGGTAGTGGGGCCTACGAGCAGTACTTC.

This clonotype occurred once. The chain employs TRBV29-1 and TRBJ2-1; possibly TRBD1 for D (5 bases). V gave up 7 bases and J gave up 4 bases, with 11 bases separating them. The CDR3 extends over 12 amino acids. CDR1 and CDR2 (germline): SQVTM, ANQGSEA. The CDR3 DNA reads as TGCAGCGCCCCTAAGGGGTACAATGAGCAGTTCTTC. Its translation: CSAPKGYNEQFF.

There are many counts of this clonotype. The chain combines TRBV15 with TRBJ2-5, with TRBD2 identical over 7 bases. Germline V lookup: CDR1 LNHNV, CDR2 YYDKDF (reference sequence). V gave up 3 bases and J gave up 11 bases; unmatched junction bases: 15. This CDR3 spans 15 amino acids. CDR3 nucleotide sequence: TGTGCCACCAGCAGCCGGGGTTTACAGAGCGGGGAGCAGTACTTC. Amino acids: CATSSRGLQSGEQYF.

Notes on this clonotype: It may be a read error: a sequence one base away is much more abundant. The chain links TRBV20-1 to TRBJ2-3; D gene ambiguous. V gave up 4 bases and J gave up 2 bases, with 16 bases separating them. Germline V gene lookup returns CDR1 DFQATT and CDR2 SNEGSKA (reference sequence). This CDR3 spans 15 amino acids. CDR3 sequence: CSANEEQRTTDTQYF. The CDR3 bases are TGCAGTGCTAACGAGGAACAGAGAACCACAGATACGCAGTATTTT.

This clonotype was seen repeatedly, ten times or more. The CDR3 coding sequence is TGTGCCAGCTCACCGAAAAAGGACACAGATACGCAGTATTTT. Residues: CASSPKKDTDTQYF. This rearrangement joins TRBV18 to TRBJ2-3, with D unclear. Per the germline V gene, CDR1 is KGHSH and CDR2 is LQKENI. Trimming took off 3 bases at V and 2 bases at J, with 9 bases between the two ends. The CDR3 contains 14 residues.

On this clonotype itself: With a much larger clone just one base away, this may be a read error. The CDR3 nucleotides read TGCGCCAGCAGCCAAGATGCCGGACAGAGGTCCTACGAGCAGTACTTC. Its translation is CASSQDAGQRSYEQYF. This chain uses TRBV4-1 with TRBJ2-4; a weak D match, TRBD1 (6 bases). The J call may be faulty, since TRBJ2-7 better matches the DNA end. This CDR3 has 16 amino acids. Germline loops: CDR1 MGHRA, CDR2 YSYEKL.

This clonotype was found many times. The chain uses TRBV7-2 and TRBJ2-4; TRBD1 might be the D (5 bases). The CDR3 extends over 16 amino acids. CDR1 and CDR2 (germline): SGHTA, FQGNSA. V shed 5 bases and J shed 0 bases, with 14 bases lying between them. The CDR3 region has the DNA TGTGCCAGCAGCCCAGACAGTTCACTAGCCAAAAACATTCAGTACTTC. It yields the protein CASSPDSSLAKNIQYF.

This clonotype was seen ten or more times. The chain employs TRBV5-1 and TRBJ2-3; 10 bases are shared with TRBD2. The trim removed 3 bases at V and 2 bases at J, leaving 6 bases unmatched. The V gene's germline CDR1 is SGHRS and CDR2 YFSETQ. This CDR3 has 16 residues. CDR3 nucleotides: TGCGCCAGCAGCTCCGGACTAGCGGCCATCACAGATACGCAGTATTTT. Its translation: CASSSGLAAITDTQYF.

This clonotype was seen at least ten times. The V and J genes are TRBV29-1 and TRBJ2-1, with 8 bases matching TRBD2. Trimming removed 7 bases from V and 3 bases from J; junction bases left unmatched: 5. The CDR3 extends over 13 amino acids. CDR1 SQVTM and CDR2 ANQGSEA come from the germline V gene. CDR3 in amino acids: CSAGGEGYNEQFF. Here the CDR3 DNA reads TGCAGCGCGGGGGGGGAGGGCTACAATGAGCAGTTCTTC.

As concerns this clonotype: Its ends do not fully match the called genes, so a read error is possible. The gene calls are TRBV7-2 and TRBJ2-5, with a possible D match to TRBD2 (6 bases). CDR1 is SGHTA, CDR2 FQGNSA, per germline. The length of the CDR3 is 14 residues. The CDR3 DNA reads TGTGCCAGCAACTTAAGGCGGGGAACGGTGACCCAGTACTTC. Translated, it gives CASNLRRGTVTQYF.